Included here is one TCR beta chain sequence, with context. As originally analysed: Using reference gene primer amplification, nucleated cell counts were estimated. Clones were sequenced by immunoSEQ multiplex PCR, and TCRdb holds only the in-frame ones, with some missing. The D gene and trimming were derived from the DNA, and the V and J assignments and clone size from that table. The data contain hundreds of thousands of clones, around 90% of them singletons. This sample stems from a study of blood T cell repertoires in COVID-19. On the study more broadly: PBMCs, B-cell-depleted T cells, or T cells were the source of the cDNA or gDNA that made up the material.

With 5 bases removed from V and 0 bases from J, the gap between germline ends came to 2 bases. From germline, CDR1 is SGHRS and CDR2 YFSETQ. This CDR3 is built from 11 residues. Seattle patients were enrolled during active infection and followed longitudinally. The receptor was isolated from a woman aged 70 to 79 with COVID-19, enrolled during active disease. Source material: peripheral blood. This sequence joins TRBV5-1 and TRBJ2-5; D remains unclear. CDR3 loop: CASSNQETQYF. The CDR3 region has the DNA TGCGCCAGCAGTAACCAAGAGACCCAGTACTTC. Based on the CDR3 plus reference TRBV5-1 and TRBJ2-5, the full variable domain is KAGVTQTPRYLIKTRGQQVTLSCSPISGHRSVSWYQQTPGQGLQFLFEYFSETQRNKGNFPGRFSGRQFSNSRSEMNVSTLELGDSALYLCASSNQETQYFGPGTRLLVL.